The sequence of this T cell receptor beta chain was determined in a study of T-cell memory formation after mild COVID-19. Study-level points and caveats: Clonal second-wave expansions that peaked on day 37 had unconfirmed SARS-CoV-2 specificity. Contracting CD4+ clones were located mainly in CM and EM, and CD8+ clones in EMRA. Day 15 to 85 contractors were CD4/CD8 balanced; later expanders leaned CD4+.

From 5'RACE with constant-segment primers came TCR alpha and TCR beta cDNA libraries that carried sample barcodes and UMIs. TCRdb reprocessed the 5' RACE reads via MiXCR and lists one record per CDR3 protein. The sample lists about 190,000 distinct CDR3 sequences; around 25% were seen once. Regarding this clonotype: The antigen is unknown.

Trimming took 6 bases from V and 0 from J; bases not matched to a gene: 1. The length of the CDR3 is 14 residues. The specimen was PBMCs or a T cell subset sorted from them (not recorded which). The rearrangement joins TRBV12-3 or TRBV12-4 to TRBJ2-3; TRBD1 aligns across 9 bases. The TCR was taken from an adult woman who had mild COVID-19 (a few samples of this study predate the infection). Cell type and time point are not known. CDR3 amino acids: CASRGTGSTDTQYF. The CDR3 DNA reads TGTGCCAGCAGGGGGACAGGGAGCACAGATACGCAGTATTTT.